This is a list of T cell receptor beta chains from one sample in a study of blood T cells in healthy people across ages. MiXCR was run by TCRdb on the 5' RACE reads, yielding one entry per CDR3 protein. The data contain over 950,000 distinct CDR3 sequences, around two fifths of them singletons. Material: blood. These receptors came from a young man in good health. Each CDR3 is given with its conserved first and last residue. The order of the fields is CDR3 length, D gene, J gene, clone size, V gene, CDR3 DNA, CDR3 protein. The D gene is left open where the match is weak. A clone size is listed for some rows: how often the clone was seen (once, few, many), or a class if it is expanded.

13 NA TRBJ1-2 NA TRBV20-1 TGCAGTGCTAGAGGGGTCCTGGGCTATGGCTACACCTTC CSARGVLGYGYTF
16 TRBD1 TRBJ2-5 NA TRBV4-3 TGCGCCAGCAGCCAAGAAGGACAGGGAGGTCGAGAGACCCAGTACTTC CASSQEGQGGRETQYF
13 NA TRBJ2-1 NA TRBV9 TGTGCCAGCAGCGTAGGTAGTTCCTACGAGCAGTTCTTC CASSVGSSYEQFF
13 NA TRBJ1-5 few TRBV6-4 TGTGCCAGCACCCTACAGGGAAATCAGCCCCAGCATTTT CASTLQGNQPQHF
14 TRBD1 TRBJ1-6 NA TRBV10-3 TGTGCCATCAGGACAGGGTCTGATAATTCACCCCTCCACTTT CAIRTGSDNSPLHF
15 NA TRBJ1-1 few TRBV7-2 TGTGCCAGCAGCTTATACGGGGGCTCGGGCACTGAAGCTTTCTTT CASSLYGGSGTEAFF
14 NA TRBJ1-5 few TRBV14 TGTGCCAGCAGCCCCCGGAATTCCAATCAGCCCCAGCATTTT CASSPRNSNQPQHF
15 NA TRBJ1-5 few TRBV5-6 TGTGCCAGCACCCTGGGTGGGACAAGGAATTCGCCCCAGCATTTT CASTLGGTRNSPQHF
15 TRBD1 TRBJ1-1 NA TRBV6-2/TRBV6-3 TGTGCCAGCAGTAAACCAACAGGGGGGTACACTGAAGCTTTCTTT CASSKPTGGYTEAFF
17 NA TRBJ1-2 few TRBV3-1 TGTGCCAGCAGCCAAGATCTAGCCAGGGGCCCGAACTATGGCTACACCTTC CASSQDLARGPNYGYTF
16 TRBD2 TRBJ2-1 many TRBV7-6 TGTGCCAGCAGCTTAGAGGCTAGCGGGGGTAGGCATGAGCAGTTCTTC CASSLEASGGRHEQFF
13 NA TRBJ1-2 NA TRBV20-1 TGCAGTGCTAGAGACAGTTATAACTATGGCTACACCTTC CSARDSYNYGYTF
12 NA TRBJ2-4 NA TRBV2 TGTGCCAGCAGTAACCCCTTGCAGGAGCAGTACTTC CASSNPLQEQYF
16 TRBD2 TRBJ2-1 NA TRBV6-2/TRBV6-3 TGTGCCAGTCAACGCCTGGGGACTAGCGAATACAATGAGCAGTTCTTC CASQRLGTSEYNEQFF
15 NA TRBJ2-7 NA TRBV29-1 TGCAGCGTTGCACGGGGCCTCGCTGGCCCCTACGAGCAGTACTTC CSVARGLAGPYEQYF
14 NA TRBJ2-7 NA TRBV4-2 TGTGCCAGCAGCCAAGACCTATCCCGGCGGGAGCAGTACTTC CASSQDLSRREQYF
14 NA TRBJ1-5 NA TRBV5-1 TGCGCCAGCAGACGGGACCCGCGGGATCGGCCCCAGCATTTT CASRRDPRDRPQHF
13 TRBD2 TRBJ2-1 few TRBV24-1 TGTGCCACCAGTGACGGGACTAGCGTAGGGCAGTTCTTC CATSDGTSVGQFF
16 TRBD1 TRBJ1-1 NA TRBV28 TGTGCCAGCAGTTCTAACAGGGGTATACGGAACACTGAAGCTTTCTTT CASSSNRGIRNTEAFF
14 NA TRBJ2-1 few TRBV28 TGTGCCAGCAGTTCCGGACCCCTGAAGTATGAGCAGTTCTTC CASSSGPLKYEQFF
11 NA TRBJ1-2 NA TRBV7-2 TGTGCCAGCATGGCTAACTATGACTACACCTTC CASMANYDYTF
13 NA TRBJ1-1 NA TRBV7-3 TGTGCCAGCAGCAAGGGACAAGACACTGAAGCTTTCTTT CASSKGQDTEAFF
13 NA TRBJ2-7 few TRBV20-1 TGCAGTGCTAGGCCCCCAAGCTCCTACGAGCAGTACTTC CSARPPSSYEQYF
17 TRBD1 TRBJ2-2 NA TRBV7-3 TGTGCCAGCAGCTTAAATGTGGGACAGGGAACGACCGGGGAGCTGTTTTTT CASSLNVGQGTTGELFF
14 TRBD1 TRBJ2-7 NA TRBV20-1 TGCAGTGCCGGGGAAACAGGGGGCGGCTACGAGCAGTACTTC CSAGETGGGYEQYF
15 NA TRBJ2-2 NA TRBV12-3/TRBV12-4 TGTGCCAGCAGTTTAGTAGCTGTGAACACCGGGGAGTTGTTTTTT CASSLVAVNTGELFF
17 NA TRBJ1-1 NA TRBV5-1 TGCGCCAGCAGCTTGGAAGGTTTGGGCAGGGGAGCGACTGAAGCTTTCTTT CASSLEGLGRGATEAFF
15 NA TRBJ2-7 NA TRBV6-5 TGTGCCAGCAGTTCCACTCAACCCTCCTACAATGAGCAGTACTTC CASSSTQPSYNEQYF
14 TRBD1 TRBJ1-2 NA TRBV5-1 TGCGCCAGCAGCTTGGGGTCGACAGGGGATGGCTACACCTTC CASSLGSTGDGYTF
12 NA TRBJ2-5 medium-sized TRBV29-1 TGCAGCGTTGTCTGGGGAAAAGAGACCCAGTACTTC CSVVWGKETQYF
15 NA TRBJ1-2 NA TRBV6-1 TGTGCCAGCAGTGAAGGACCAGGGCTTAGTTATGGCTACACCTTC CASSEGPGLSYGYTF
16 TRBD2 TRBJ2-1 NA TRBV9 TGTGCCAGCAGCGTAGCTCCTAGCGGGGGGACAATATTGCAGTTCTTC CASSVAPSGGTILQFF
15 NA TRBJ1-3 NA TRBV7-3 TGTGCCAGCAGCTTATTCAGCCTCTCTGGAAACACCATATATTTT CASSLFSLSGNTIYF
13 NA TRBJ2-5 few TRBV2 TGTGCCAGCGGAACCCTTGTTCTCGAGACCCAGTACTTC CASGTLVLETQYF
16 TRBD1 TRBJ1-5 NA TRBV28 TGTGCCAGCAGTCCAGCCCGGACAGGGTGGGATCAGCCCCAGCATTTT CASSPARTGWDQPQHF